This entry is about one T cell receptor beta chain. Its specificity is unknown. These data are taken from a study of tumor-infiltrating lymphocytes in localized non-small cell lung cancer. Looking at the study overall: Tumor tissue and non-adjacent uninvolved lung came from each patient. Study conclusions and caveats: No T-cell fraction difference was seen between IM1 and IM2 tumors. TCR sequencing covered a subset of patients with enough tissue.

Germline V gives CDR1 SGHTA, CDR2 FQGNSA. Trimming removed 6 bases from V and 5 bases from J; junction bases left unmatched: 4. CDR3 length equals 14 residues. The repertoire was sequenced with immunoSEQ multiplex PCR; TCRdb's copy has only in-frame clones and lacks some. The sample carries under 6,000 clones, about 96% recorded once. The receptor was derived from a human donor with non-small cell lung cancer. Sequenced: uninvolved lung tissue not adjacent to the tumor. V usage is TRBV7-2 and J usage is TRBJ1-1; 12 nucleotides agree with TRBD1. CDR3 sequence: CASRRDRGQTEAFF. The CDR3 nucleotides read TGTGCCAGCAGGAGGGACAGGGGGCAGACTGAAGCTTTCTTT.